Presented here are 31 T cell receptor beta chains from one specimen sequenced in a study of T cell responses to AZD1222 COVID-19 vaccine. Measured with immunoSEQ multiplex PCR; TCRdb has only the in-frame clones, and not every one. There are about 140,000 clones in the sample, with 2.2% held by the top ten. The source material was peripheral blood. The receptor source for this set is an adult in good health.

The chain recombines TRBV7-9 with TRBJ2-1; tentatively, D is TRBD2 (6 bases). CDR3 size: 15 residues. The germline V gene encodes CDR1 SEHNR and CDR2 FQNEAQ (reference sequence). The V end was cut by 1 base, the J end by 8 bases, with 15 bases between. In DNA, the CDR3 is TGTGCCAGCAGCTTAGATTGGGGAGGCTTCGATGAGCAGTTCTTC. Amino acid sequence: CASSLDWGGFDEQFF. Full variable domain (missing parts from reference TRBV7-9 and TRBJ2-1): DTGVSQNPRHKITKRGQNVTFRCDPISEHNRLYWYRQTLGQGPEFLTYFQNEAQLEKSRLLSDRFSAERPKGSFSTLEIQRTEQGDSAMYLCASSLDWGGFDEQFFGPGTRLTVL.

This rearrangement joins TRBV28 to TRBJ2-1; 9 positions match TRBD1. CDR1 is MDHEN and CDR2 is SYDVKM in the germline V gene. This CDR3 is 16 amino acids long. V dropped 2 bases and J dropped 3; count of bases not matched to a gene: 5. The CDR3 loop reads CASSLPDRGGYNEQFF. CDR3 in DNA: TGTGCCAGCAGTTTACCAGACAGGGGGGGCTACAATGAGCAGTTCTTC. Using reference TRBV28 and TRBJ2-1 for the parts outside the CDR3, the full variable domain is DVKVTQSSRYLVKRTGEKVFLECVQDMDHENMFWYRQDPGLGLRLIYFSYDVKMKEKGDIPEGYSVSREKKERFSLILESASTNQTSMYLCASSLPDRGGYNEQFFGPGTRLTVL.

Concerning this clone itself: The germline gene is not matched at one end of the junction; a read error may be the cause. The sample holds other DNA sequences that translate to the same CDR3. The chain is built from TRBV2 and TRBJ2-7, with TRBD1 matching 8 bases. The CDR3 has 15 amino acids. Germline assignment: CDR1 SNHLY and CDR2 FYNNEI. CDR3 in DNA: TGTGCCAGCAGGGCCGGGACAGGAGGCTCCTACGAACAGTACTTC. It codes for CASRAGTGGSYEQYF.

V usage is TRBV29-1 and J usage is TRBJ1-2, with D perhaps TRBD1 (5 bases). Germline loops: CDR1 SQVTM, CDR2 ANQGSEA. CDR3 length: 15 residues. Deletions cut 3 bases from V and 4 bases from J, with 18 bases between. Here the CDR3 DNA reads TGCAGCGTTGAGGGCAGCGAGACAGAACCCTATGGCTACACCTTC. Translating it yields CSVEGSETEPYGYTF.

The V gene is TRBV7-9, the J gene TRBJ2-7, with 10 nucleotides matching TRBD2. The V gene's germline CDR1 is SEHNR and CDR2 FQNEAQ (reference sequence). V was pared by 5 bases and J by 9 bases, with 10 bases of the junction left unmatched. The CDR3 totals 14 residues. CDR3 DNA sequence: TGTGCCAGCAGCCCCTCCGGGACTAGCGTCGGGCAGTACTTC. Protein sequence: CASSPSGTSVGQYF.

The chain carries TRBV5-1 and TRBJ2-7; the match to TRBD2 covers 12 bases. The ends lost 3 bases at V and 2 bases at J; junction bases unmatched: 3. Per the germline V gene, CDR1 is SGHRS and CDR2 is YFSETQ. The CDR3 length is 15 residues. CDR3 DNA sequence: TGCGCCAGCAGCTCAACTAGCGGGGGGCCCTACGAGCAGTACTTC. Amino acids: CASSSTSGGPYEQYF. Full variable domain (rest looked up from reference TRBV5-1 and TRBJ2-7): KAGVTQTPRYLIKTRGQQVTLSCSPISGHRSVSWYQQTPGQGLQFLFEYFSETQRNKGNFPGRFSGRQFSNSRSEMNVSTLELGDSALYLCASSSTSGGPYEQYFGPGTRLTVT.

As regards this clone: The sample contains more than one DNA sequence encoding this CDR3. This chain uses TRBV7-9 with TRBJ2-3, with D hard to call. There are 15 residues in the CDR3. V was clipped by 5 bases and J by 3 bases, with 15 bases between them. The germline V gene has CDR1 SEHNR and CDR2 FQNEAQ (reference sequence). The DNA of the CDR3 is TGTGCCAGCAGCGGACCCCCCAGGAGTACAGATACGCAGTATTTT. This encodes CASSGPPRSTDTQYF.

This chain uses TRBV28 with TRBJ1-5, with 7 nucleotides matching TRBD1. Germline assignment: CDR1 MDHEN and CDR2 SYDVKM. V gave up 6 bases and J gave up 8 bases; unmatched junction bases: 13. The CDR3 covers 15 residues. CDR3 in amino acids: CASSPDRFPGEPQHF. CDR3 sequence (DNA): TGTGCCAGCAGCCCGGACAGGTTTCCAGGGGAGCCCCAGCATTTT.

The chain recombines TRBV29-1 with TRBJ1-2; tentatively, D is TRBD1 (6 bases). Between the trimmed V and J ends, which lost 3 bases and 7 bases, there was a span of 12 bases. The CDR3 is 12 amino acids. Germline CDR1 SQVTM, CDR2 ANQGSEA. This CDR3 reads CSVEGGPFGYTF. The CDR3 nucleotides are TGCAGCGTTGAGGGGGGCCCCTTTGGCTACACCTTC.

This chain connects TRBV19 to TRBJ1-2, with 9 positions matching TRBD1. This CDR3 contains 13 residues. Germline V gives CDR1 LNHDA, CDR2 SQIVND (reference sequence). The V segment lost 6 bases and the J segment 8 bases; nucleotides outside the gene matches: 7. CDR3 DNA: TGTGCCAGTAGGACCACAGGGGGCCGGGGCTACACCTTC. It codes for CASRTTGGRGYTF. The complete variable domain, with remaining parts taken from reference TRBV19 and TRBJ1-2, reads DGGITQSPKYLFRKEGQNVTLSCEQNLNHDAMYWYRQDPGQGLRLIYYSQIVNDFQKGDIAEGYSVSREKKESFPLTVTSAQKNPTAFYLCASRTTGGRGYTFGSGTRLTVV.

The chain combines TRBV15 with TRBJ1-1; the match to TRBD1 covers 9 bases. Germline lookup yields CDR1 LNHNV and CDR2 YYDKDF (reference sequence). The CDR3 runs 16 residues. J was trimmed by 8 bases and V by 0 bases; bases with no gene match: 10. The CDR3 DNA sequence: TGTGCCACCAGCAGAGATGAGGGCCGGACAGGGGAAGAAGCTTTCTTT. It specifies CATSRDEGRTGEEAFF.

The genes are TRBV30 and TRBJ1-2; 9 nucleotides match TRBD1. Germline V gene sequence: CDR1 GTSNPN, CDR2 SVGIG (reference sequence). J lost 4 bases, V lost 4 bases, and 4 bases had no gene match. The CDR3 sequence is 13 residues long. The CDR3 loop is CAWTLQGAYGYTF. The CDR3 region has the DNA TGTGCCTGGACTTTACAGGGGGCCTATGGCTACACCTTC.

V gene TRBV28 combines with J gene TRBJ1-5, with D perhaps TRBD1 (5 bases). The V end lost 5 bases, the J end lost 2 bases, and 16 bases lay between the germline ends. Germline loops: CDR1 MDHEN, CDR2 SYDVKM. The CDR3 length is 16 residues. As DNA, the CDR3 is TGTGCCAGCAGTACAATATCGGGGGGAGGCAATCAGCCCCAGCATTTT. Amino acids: CASSTISGGGNQPQHF.

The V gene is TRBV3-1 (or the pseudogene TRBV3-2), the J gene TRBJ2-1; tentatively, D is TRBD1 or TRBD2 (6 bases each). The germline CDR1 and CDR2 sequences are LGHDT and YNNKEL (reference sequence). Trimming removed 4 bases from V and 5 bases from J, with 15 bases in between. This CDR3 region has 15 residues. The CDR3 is CASSPIRGQNNEQFF. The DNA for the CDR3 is TGTGCCAGCAGCCCTATCCGGGGGCAGAACAATGAGCAGTTCTTC.

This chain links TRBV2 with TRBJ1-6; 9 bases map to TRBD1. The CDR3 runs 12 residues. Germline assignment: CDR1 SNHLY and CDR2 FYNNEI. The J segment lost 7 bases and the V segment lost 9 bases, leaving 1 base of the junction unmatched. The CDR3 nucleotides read TGTGCCAGTGGACAGGGGAATTCACCCCTCCACTTT. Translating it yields CASGQGNSPLHF. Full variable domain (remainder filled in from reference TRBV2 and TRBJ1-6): EPEVTQTPSHQVTQMGQEVILRCVPISNHLYFYWYRQILGQKVEFLVSFYNNEISEKSEIFDDQFSVERPDGSNFTLKIRSTKLEDSAMYFCASGQGNSPLHFGNGTRLTVT.

The CDR3 region has the DNA TGTGCCAGCTCATGGGACAGCAGCCCCGTTAACTATGGCTACACCTTC. It yields the protein CASSWDSSPVNYGYTF. The chain couples TRBV18 to TRBJ1-2, with TRBD1 matching 7 bases. Germline V gene sequence: CDR1 KGHSH, CDR2 LQKENI. This CDR3 comprises 16 residues. V shed 5 bases and J 1 base; nucleotides not matched to a gene: 10.

In DNA form, the CDR3 reads TGTGCCAGCAGTTACTCGAGGAGCTCCGGAGCATATAGCAATCAGCCCCAGCATTTT. It is translated as CASSYSRSSGAYSNQPQHF. The rearrangement joins TRBV6-2 or TRBV6-3 to TRBJ1-5; no definite D call. Trimming removed 0 bases from V and 0 bases from J, with 18 bases in between. The CDR3 loop spans 19 amino acids. Germline V gene sequence: CDR1 MNHEY, CDR2 SVGEGT.

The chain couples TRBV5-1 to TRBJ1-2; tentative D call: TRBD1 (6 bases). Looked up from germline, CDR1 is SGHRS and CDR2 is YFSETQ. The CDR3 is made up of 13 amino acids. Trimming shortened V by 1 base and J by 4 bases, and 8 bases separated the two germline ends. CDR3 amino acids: CASSLTGSYGYTF. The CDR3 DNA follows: TGCGCCAGCAGCTTGACAGGGAGCTATGGCTACACCTTC.

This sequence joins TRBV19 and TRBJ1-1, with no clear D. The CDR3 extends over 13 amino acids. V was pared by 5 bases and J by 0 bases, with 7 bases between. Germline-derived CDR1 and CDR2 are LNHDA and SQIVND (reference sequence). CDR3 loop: CASSLSMNTEAFF. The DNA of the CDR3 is TGTGCCAGTAGTTTAAGCATGAACACTGAAGCTTTCTTT.

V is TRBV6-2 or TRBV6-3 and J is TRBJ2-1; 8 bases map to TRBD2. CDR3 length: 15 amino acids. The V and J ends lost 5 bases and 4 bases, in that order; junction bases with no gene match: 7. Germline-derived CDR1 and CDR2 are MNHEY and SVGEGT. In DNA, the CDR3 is TGTGCCAGCAGTCCCGGGGGGGAGGGTTACAATGAGCAGTTCTTC. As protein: CASSPGGEGYNEQFF.

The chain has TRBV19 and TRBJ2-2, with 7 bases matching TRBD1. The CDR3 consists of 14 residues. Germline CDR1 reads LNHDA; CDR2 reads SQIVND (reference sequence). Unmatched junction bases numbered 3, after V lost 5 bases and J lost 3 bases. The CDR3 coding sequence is TGTGCCAGTAGTGGTACAGGGGACACCGGGGAGCTGTTTTTT. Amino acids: CASSGTGDTGELFF.

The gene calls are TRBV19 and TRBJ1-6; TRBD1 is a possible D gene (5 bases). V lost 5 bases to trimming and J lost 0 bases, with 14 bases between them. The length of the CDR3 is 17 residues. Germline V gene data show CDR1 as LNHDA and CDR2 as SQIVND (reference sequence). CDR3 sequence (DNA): TGTGCCAGTAGTCGGGGGGACTGGAGCTCCTATAATTCACCCCTCCACTTT. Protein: CASSRGDWSSYNSPLHF.

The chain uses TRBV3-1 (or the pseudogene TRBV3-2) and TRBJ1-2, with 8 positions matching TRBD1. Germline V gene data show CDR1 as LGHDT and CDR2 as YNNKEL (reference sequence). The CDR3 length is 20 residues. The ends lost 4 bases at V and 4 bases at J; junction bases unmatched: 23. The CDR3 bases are TGTGCCAGCAGCCCTTCATATAAGAGGGGTCCCCGGGACAGGACCTATGGCTACACCTTC. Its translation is CASSPSYKRGPRDRTYGYTF.

In nucleotides, the CDR3 is TGTGCCTGGAGTCCCTCCGACTATGGCTACACCTTC. This codes for CAWSPSDYGYTF. This chain connects TRBV30 to TRBJ1-2; D not resolved. Germline assignment: CDR1 GTSNPN and CDR2 SVGIG (reference sequence). The CDR3 contains 12 residues. V dropped 2 bases and J dropped 3 bases, with 7 bases sitting between them.

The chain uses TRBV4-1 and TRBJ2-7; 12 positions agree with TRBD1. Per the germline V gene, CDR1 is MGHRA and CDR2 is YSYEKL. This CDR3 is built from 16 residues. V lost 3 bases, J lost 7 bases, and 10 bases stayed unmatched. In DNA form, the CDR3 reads TGCGCCAGCAGCCAGGCCCCGGGACAGGGGGCAAGGGAGCAGTACTTC. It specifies CASSQAPGQGAREQYF.

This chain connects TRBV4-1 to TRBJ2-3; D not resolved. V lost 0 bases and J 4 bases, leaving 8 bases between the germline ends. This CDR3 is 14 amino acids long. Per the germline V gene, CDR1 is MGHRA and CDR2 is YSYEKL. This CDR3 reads CASSQDPPPDTQYF. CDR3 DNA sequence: TGCGCCAGCAGCCAAGACCCCCCCCCAGATACGCAGTATTTT.

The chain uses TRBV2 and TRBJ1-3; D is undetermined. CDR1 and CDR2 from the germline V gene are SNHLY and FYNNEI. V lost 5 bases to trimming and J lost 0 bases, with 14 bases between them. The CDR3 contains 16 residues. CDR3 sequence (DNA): TGTGCCAGCAGTAGAGAGAGGGAATCCTCTGGAAACACCATATATTTT. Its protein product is CASSRERESSGNTIYF.

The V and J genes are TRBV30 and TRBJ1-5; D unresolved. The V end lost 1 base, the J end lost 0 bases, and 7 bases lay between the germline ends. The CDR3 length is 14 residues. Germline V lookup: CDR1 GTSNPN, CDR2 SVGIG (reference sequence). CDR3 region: CAWSGYNSNQPQHF. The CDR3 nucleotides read TGTGCCTGGAGTGGGTACAATAGCAATCAGCCCCAGCATTTT.

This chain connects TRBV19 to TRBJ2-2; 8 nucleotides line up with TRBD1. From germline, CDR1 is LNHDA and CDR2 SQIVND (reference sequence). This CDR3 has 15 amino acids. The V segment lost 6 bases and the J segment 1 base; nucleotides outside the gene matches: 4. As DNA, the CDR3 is TGTGCCAGTAGAACCGGGACAGGGAACACCGGGGAGCTGTTTTTT. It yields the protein CASRTGTGNTGELFF.

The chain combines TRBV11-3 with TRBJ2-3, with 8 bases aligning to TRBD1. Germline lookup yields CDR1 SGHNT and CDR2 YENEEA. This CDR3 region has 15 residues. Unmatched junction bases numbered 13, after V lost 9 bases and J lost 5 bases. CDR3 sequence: CARPTWAGGEDTQYF. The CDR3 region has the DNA TGTGCCAGACCAACTTGGGCAGGGGGCGAAGATACGCAGTATTTT.

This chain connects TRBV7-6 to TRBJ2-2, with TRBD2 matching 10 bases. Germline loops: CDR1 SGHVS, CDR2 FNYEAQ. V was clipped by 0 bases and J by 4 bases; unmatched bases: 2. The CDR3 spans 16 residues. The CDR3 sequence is CASSLALAGGTGELFF. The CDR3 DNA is TGTGCCAGCAGCTTAGCCTTAGCGGGGGGCACCGGGGAGCTGTTTTTT.